One and the same sample provided the 10 T cell receptor beta chains below, sequenced in a study of blood T cell repertoires in COVID-19. Profiling relied on immunoSEQ multiplex PCR, and the TCRdb table lists in-frame clones only, not all of them. The repertoire holds just under 350,000 clones, with over 70% as singletons. Specimen: peripheral blood. The origin of the receptors is a woman aged 50 to 60 with COVID-19, enrolled during active disease.

The V and J genes are TRBV11-2 and TRBJ2-7, with 8 bases lining up with TRBD1. The CDR3 spans 18 residues. Germline CDR1 SGHAT, CDR2 FQNNGV. V dropped 0 bases and J dropped 3; count of bases not matched to a gene: 13. The CDR3 nucleotides are TGTGCCAGCAGCTTAGATCAGTCGACAGGGGTGTATTACTACGAGCAGTACTTC. Encoded protein: CASSLDQSTGVYYYEQYF.

The CDR3 here is CASSFPPGRGRNQPQHF. In nucleotides, the CDR3 is TGTGCCAGCAGCTTCCCGCCAGGTCGGGGTCGCAATCAGCCCCAGCATTTT. The chain employs TRBV5-8 and TRBJ1-5; D is uncertain. The V end lost 2 bases, the J end lost 2 bases, and 17 bases lay between the germline ends. The germline V gene has CDR1 SGHTS and CDR2 YDEGEE. The CDR3 is 17 amino acids.

The chain carries TRBV6-6 and TRBJ1-1, with 8 bases aligning to TRBD1. Per the germline V gene, CDR1 is MNHNY and CDR2 is SVGAGI (reference sequence). This CDR3 is built from 13 residues. Losses at the gene ends were 6 bases for V and 8 bases for J; bases not matched to a gene: 8. This chain's CDR3 is CASRIRGRVEAFF. In DNA form, the CDR3 reads TGTGCCAGCAGAATCAGGGGGCGCGTGGAAGCTTTCTTT.

V is TRBV19 and J is TRBJ1-5, with D hard to call. V lost 2 bases and J lost 3, with 5 bases in between. This CDR3 has 13 residues. The germline CDR1 and CDR2 sequences are LNHDA and SQIVND (reference sequence). The CDR3 here is CASSINNNQPQHF. The CDR3 DNA reads as TGTGCCAGTAGTATAAACAACAATCAGCCCCAGCATTTT.

The rearrangement uses TRBV18 and TRBJ2-1, with TRBD2 matching 8 bases. The trim removed 8 bases at V and 7 bases at J, leaving 10 bases unmatched. Germline V gene sequence: CDR1 KGHSH, CDR2 LQKENI. This CDR3 contains 14 residues. The CDR3 coding sequence is TGTGCCAGCCATAGCGGGATCCTGGGGAATGAGCAGTTCTTC. Protein product: CASHSGILGNEQFF.

The chain uses TRBV10-1 and TRBJ1-5; 8 nucleotides align to TRBD1. CDR1 is WNHNN, CDR2 SYGVQD, per germline (reference sequence). The CDR3 contains 15 residues. V lost 10 bases, J lost 4 bases, and 12 bases stayed unmatched. This CDR3 is CATPDRGERNQPQHF. CDR3 bases: TGCGCCACCCCAGACAGGGGTGAAAGGAATCAGCCCCAGCATTTT.

The chain couples TRBV11-2 to TRBJ1-4; no clear D. Germline CDR1 SGHAT, CDR2 FQNNGV. There are 14 residues in the CDR3. V was trimmed by 5 bases and J by 1 base, leaving 8 bases between them. CDR3 coding DNA: TGTGCCAGCAGCCGTGGGCTAACTAATGAAAAACTGTTTTTT. Its protein is CASSRGLTNEKLFF. Full variable domain (missing parts from reference TRBV11-2 and TRBJ1-4): EAGVAQSPRYKIIEKRQSVAFWCNPISGHATLYWYQQILGQGPKLLIQFQNNGVVDDSQLPKDRFSAERLKGVDSTLKIQPAKLEDSAVYLCASSRGLTNEKLFFGSGTQLSVL.

In its sample, this clone was seen a few times. V usage is TRBV4-1 and J usage is TRBJ2-7; 16 nucleotides match TRBD2. Germline values: CDR1 MGHRA, CDR2 YSYEKL. V lost 4 bases to trimming and J lost 6 bases; unmatched junction nucleotides: 6. The CDR3 sequence is 16 residues long. DNA for the CDR3: TGCGCCAGCAGCCCCGGGACTAGCGGGAGGGCCCCCGAGCAGTACTTC. Translated: CASSPGTSGRAPEQYF.

The genes are TRBV14 and TRBJ2-7, with TRBD1 as a possible D gene (6 bases). With 9 bases removed from V and 6 bases from J, the gap between germline ends came to 21 bases. Germline loops: CDR1 SGHDN, CDR2 FVKESK. This CDR3 is built from 14 residues. CDR3 coding DNA: TGTGCCAGTAAACCGGACCAGGGGTTTACCGAGCAGTACTTC. Protein sequence: CASKPDQGFTEQYF. Complete variable domain (other parts from reference TRBV14 and TRBJ2-7): EAGVTQFPSHSVIEKGQTVTLRCDPISGHDNLYWYRRVMGKEIKFLLHFVKESKQDESGMPNNRFLAERTGGTYSTLKVQPAELEDSGVYFCASKPDQGFTEQYFGPGTRLTVT.

The gene calls are TRBV4-3 and TRBJ1-4; D is perhaps TRBD1 (5 bases). The CDR3 contains 18 residues. V dropped 0 bases and J dropped 2 bases, with 16 bases sitting between them. CDR1 is LGHNA and CDR2 is YSLEER in the germline V gene. The CDR3 nucleotides read TGCGCCAGCAGCCAAGATTGGGGAGGGGTGGGGACTAATGAAAAACTGTTTTTT. Amino acids: CASSQDWGGVGTNEKLFF.